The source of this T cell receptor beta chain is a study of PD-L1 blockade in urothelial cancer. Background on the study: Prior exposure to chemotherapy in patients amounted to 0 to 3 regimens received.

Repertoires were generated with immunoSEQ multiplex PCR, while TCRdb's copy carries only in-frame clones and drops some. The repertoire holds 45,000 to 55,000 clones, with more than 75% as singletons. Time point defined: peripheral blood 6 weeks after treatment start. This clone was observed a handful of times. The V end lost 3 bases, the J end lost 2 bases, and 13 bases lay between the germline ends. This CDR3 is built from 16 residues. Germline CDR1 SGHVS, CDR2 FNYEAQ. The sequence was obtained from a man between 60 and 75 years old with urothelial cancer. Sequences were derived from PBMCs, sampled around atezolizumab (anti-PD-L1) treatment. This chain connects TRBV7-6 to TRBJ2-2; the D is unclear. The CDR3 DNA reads TGTGCCAGCAGCTTGAGTGTGGCGGCTAACACCGGGGAGCTGTTTTTT. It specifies CASSLSVAANTGELFF.